This T cell receptor (beta chain) was captured in a study of T cells after posttransplantation cyclophosphamide. Peripheral blood was collected from the related graft donor on the marrow donation day. Assay used: immunoSEQ multiplex PCR; TCRdb lists only in-frame clones, some missing. The sample is made up of fewer than 40,000 clones, none counted only once. This clone was found many times. The specimen was PBMCs. This receptor was obtained from a woman in her 30s in good health and a related stem cell transplant donor.

The DNA of the CDR3 is TGTGCCAGCAGCAGGGGGTTTGGGCAGGGGAATACCTACGAGCAGTACTTC. It yields the protein CASSRGFGQGNTYEQYF. This chain uses TRBV5-4 with TRBJ2-7, with D possibly matching TRBD1 (6 bases). Trimming took 4 bases from V and 2 from J, leaving 22 bases between them. CDR1 and CDR2 (germline): SGHNT, YYREEE (reference sequence). This CDR3 comprises 17 residues.